Included here is one TCR beta chain sequence, with context. Its antigen is not yet known. No much larger clone exists at a distance of one base, and base qualities are not known. This record belongs to a study of blood T cells in healthy people across ages (dated by TCRdb to between 2015 and 2017). As for the study more broadly: In model experiments, roughly one uniquely barcoded TCR beta cDNA molecule per two T cells was captured by template switching. The study measured age-related changes in TCR beta repertoire diversity using deep sequencing normalized with unique cDNA molecular identifiers. The donors were divided into four age groups: young (average around 17 years), middle-aged (about 40), aged (approximately 62) and long-lived (around 87). To avoid experimental bias, donors of different ages were distributed randomly across sequencing lanes. Using the same blood draw, the study looked at two additional independent replicas of 1 million unique cDNA reads for two donors, one aged 18 to 30 and the other aged 80 or older. The paper as a whole reports these results and caveats: Estimates of total diversity based on one million sequenced T cells were considered lower bounds and underestimates. There was a strong correlation between observed TCR beta diversity and the percentage of naive T cells measured by flow cytometry. Bulk unsorted PBMC profiling prevented conclusive comparison of naive and antigen-experienced compartments. Observed TCR beta diversity per million T cells fell roughly linearly with age, and a significant reduction was already apparent by age roughly 41. The CMV infection status of donors was not known, potentially confounding age-related changes in expanded clonotypes. Compared with the aged group, the long-lived group had more naive CD4+ T cells, fewer expanded clones and increased TCR diversity, suggesting age selection.

Receptors were amplified or captured by 5' RACE. Sequencing used an Illumina HiSeq 2500. A second PCR of about 6 to 12 cycles was run with a J-beta primer mix and a sample-barcoded 5' primer. Each TCR beta cDNA molecule received a unique molecular identifier from a template-switch 5' adaptor carrying 12 random nucleotides. Each sample yielded at least 2.5 million CDR3-containing paired-end reads. First-strand cDNA was synthesized from all RNA with the Mint cDNA synthesis kit, primed by a TRBC-specific oligonucleotide. Following uracil-DNA glycosylase treatment, all cDNA underwent a first 18-cycle PCR with the universal primers M1SS and BC2_uni_R. Processing in the source paper ran as follows. For normalization, 1 million high-quality reads, each with a distinct molecular identifier, were randomly selected from each sample. Reads with shared molecular identifiers were discarded instead of being binned into consensus sequences. MiTCR, with a Q25 quality threshold and the strictest error-elimination algorithm, was used for CDR3 identification, clonotype clustering and error correction. Lower-bound total TCR beta diversity was estimated with a nonparametric unseen species model using Euler transformation. Clones were called with MiXCR by TCRdb after fastp trimmed the public reads at Q25, and only in-frame beta chains were retained. One record per CDR3 amino acid sequence lists the most common genes and DNA. The V and J calls come from TCRdb's annotation, not from the publication. Within this sample are 1.5 million to 2 million distinct CDR3 sequences, with 28% of them counted one time only. The top ten constitute about 8% of the sample.

The germline V gene (reference sequence) provides CDR1 DFQATT and CDR2 SNEGSKA. The CDR3 measures 17 amino acids from cysteine to phenylalanine. The kept DNA is CDR3 alone, 51 bases in frame from the first base. V is cut back by 6 bases and J by 11 bases, with 27 bases in the junction unmatched. The approximately 41 donors, aged 6 to 90 years, were systemically healthy Caucasian individuals from Russia. Ten milliliters of peripheral blood were drawn from each donor into EDTA-treated Vacutainer tubes. Ficoll-Paque density-gradient centrifugation was used to isolate PBMCs, with at least 7 million per sample. Total RNA was extracted from PBMCs with Trizol reagent, with at least 6 micrograms obtained per sample. The percentages of naive CD45RAhigh/CD27high T cells were determined by flow cytometry on a PBMC aliquot from every donor.

The chain is made from TRBV20-1 and TRBJ2-5, with 7 junctional bases fitting TRBD2. The receptor comes from a woman in her 30s in good health. The specimen sequenced was blood. The bases are TGCAGTGCGGATGGGGCTAGCGGCATGGTGGGCACAGATACGCAGTACTTC. It specifies CSADGASGMVGTDTQYF.